This TCR beta chain was profiled in a study of T cell changes during pregnancy in multiple sclerosis. Libraries were prepared by immunoSEQ multiplex PCR; TCRdb keeps only in-frame clonotypes and omits some of them. The sample has about 59,000 clones, approximately 94% seen once. With V trimmed by 5 bases and J by 5 bases, 10 bases remained unmatched. This CDR3 comprises 15 residues. Germline CDR1 SGHVS, CDR2 FQNEAQ. This TCR came from a female donor with multiple sclerosis, enrolled in a pregnancy study. This material consisted of CD8+ T cells from peripheral blood mononuclear cells, taken after pregnancy. The gene calls are TRBV7-8 and TRBJ1-1, with 8 bases matching TRBD1. The CDR3 sequence is CASSTDRELWTEAFF. The DNA for the CDR3 is TGTGCCAGCAGCACGGACAGGGAATTGTGGACTGAAGCTTTCTTT.